This T cell receptor (beta chain) was obtained from a study of blood T cell repertoires in COVID-19. On the study more broadly: Acute and convalescent COVID-19 samples came from the United States, Italy and Spain.

Adults between roughly 18 and 95 years of age took part from 20 to 25 US areas. Original processing methods: Amplification of reference gene primers was used by the study to estimate nucleated cell counts. Data came from immunoSEQ multiplex PCR; TCRdb stores just in-frame clones and leaves some out. The D gene and trimming were derived from the DNA, and the V and J assignments and clone size from that table. The sample has 250,000 to 300,000 clones, 88% seen once. This clonotype originated in a woman aged 60-75 years in a cohort exposed to, infected with or recovered from COVID-19 (not recorded which). Sequencing used PBMCs or T cells enriched from blood (not recorded which).

The CDR3 spells CATTTHRAGPDQPQHF. The CDR3 DNA is TGTGCCACCACCACCCACAGGGCAGGGCCAGATCAGCCCCAGCATTTT. The chain carries TRBV15 and TRBJ1-5; the D gene is possibly TRBD1 (6 bases). Germline CDR1 reads LNHNV; CDR2 reads YYDKDF (reference sequence). The CDR3 is 16 residues long. V lost 7 bases to trimming and J lost 5 bases, with 21 bases between them.